This note documents a single T cell receptor (beta chain) sequence. The data were obtained in a study of blood T cell repertoires in COVID-19. Study at large: The origin of the acute and convalescent COVID-19 samples was the United States, Italy and Spain.

J lost 4 bases, V lost 3 bases, and 7 bases had no gene match. CDR1 is MDHEN and CDR2 is SYDVKM in the germline V gene. This CDR3 contains 16 residues. Produced via immunoSEQ multiplex PCR; TCRdb's table is partial and in-frame only. The repertoire includes about 120,000 clones, over 75% of them detected once, and about 18% sits in the top ten. The receptor's source is a man in his thirties or forties with COVID-19, enrolled during active disease. J is TRBJ2-1 and V is TRBV28, with 9 positions matching TRBD2. Sequences were obtained from peripheral blood. DNA of the CDR3: TGTGCCAGCAGTTTGGCTAGCGGGGTGAAATACAATGAGCAGTTCTTC. This codes for CASSLASGVKYNEQFF.